Listed below are T cell receptor beta chains from one sample, sequenced in a study of CD8 T cell repertoires and HIV-1 epitope variants. The assay was immunoSEQ multiplex PCR, and TCRdb's table has in-frame clones only and misses some. The table records tens of thousands of clones, 74% of them present only once. The source material was uncultured baseline CD8+ T cells from peripheral blood mononuclear cells (PBMCs). The receptors here all came from a male donor with HIV. CDR3s include the opening cysteine and the closing phenylalanine or tryptophan. The D gene is left open where the match is weak. Expanded clones get a size class; other rows say once, few or many, or leave the size out.

clone_size j_call d_call v_call cdr3_nt cdr3_aa
NA TRBJ2-5 TRBD2 TRBV7-9 TGTGCCAGCAGCTCGGGGGGGCGAGAGACCCAGTACTTC CASSSGGRETQYF
once TRBJ2-5 NA TRBV7-2 TGTGCCAGCAACACGGGGGCTGTCCAAGAGACCCAGTACTTC CASNTGAVQETQYF
NA TRBJ1-4 TRBD1 TRBV6-5 TGTGCCAGCAGTATCCGGGACAGTGGGGAGCAAAAACTGTTTTTT CASSIRDSGEQKLFF
NA TRBJ2-5 TRBD2 TRBV5-8 TGTGCCAGCAGCGACGGGACTAGCGGGGTCCAAGAGACCCAGTACTTC CASSDGTSGVQETQYF
NA TRBJ2-7 NA TRBV15 TGTGCCACCAGCAGAGATTGGGGGGAATACGAGCAGTACTTC CATSRDWGEYEQYF
NA TRBJ1-5 NA TRBV7-9 TGTGCCAGCAGCTCGGGGCTCTCGGGCGCTTCTGGTCAGCCCCAGCATTTT CASSSGLSGASGQPQHF
NA TRBJ2-5 NA TRBV2 TGTGCCAGCAGTGAACCCACCTCCCAGACCCAGTACTTC CASSEPTSQTQYF
few TRBJ2-2 TRBD1 TRBV28 TGTGCCATCAAGGGACAGCTAAACACCGGGGAGCTGTTTTTT CAIKGQLNTGELFF
NA TRBJ2-4 TRBD1 TRBV29-1 TGCAGCGTGAGGGTTCCGGGACAGGGGGCCAAAAACATTCAGTACTTC CSVRVPGQGAKNIQYF
NA TRBJ2-5 NA TRBV27 TGTGCCAGCAAGGACCAAGAGACCCAGTACTTC CASKDQETQYF
NA TRBJ2-3 NA TRBV6-1 TGTGCCAGCAGTGCCCAGGGTCCAGATACGCAGTATTTT CASSAQGPDTQYF
NA TRBJ1-1 TRBD1 TRBV30 TGTGCCTGGGGCCAGACAGGGCGAACTGAAGCTTTCTTT CAWGQTGRTEAFF
NA TRBJ2-1 TRBD2 TRBV4-2 TGTGCCAGCAGCCAGGATTATAGCGGGGCTAGCTCCTACAATGAGCAGTTCTTC CASSQDYSGASSYNEQFF
many TRBJ2-1 NA TRBV7-3 TGTGCCAGCAGCCCGGGGCAGTACAATGAGCAGTTCTTC CASSPGQYNEQFF
NA TRBJ1-1 NA TRBV6-5 TGTGCCAGCAGTTACGGAGGACTTACCACTGAAGCTTTCTTT CASSYGGLTTEAFF
NA TRBJ1-6 TRBD1 TRBV2 TGTGCCAGCAGTGAAGCAATAAACTCTCTTCCGGGACAGCTTAATTCACCCCTCCACTTT CASSEAINSLPGQLNSPLHF
NA TRBJ1-4 TRBD1 TRBV6-6 TGTGCCAGCAACCCGGGACAGGCACATGAAAAACTGTTTTTT CASNPGQAHEKLFF
once TRBJ2-1 NA TRBV27 TGTGCCAGCAGTTTATTGGGGTATGGCTACAATGAGCAGTTCTTC CASSLLGYGYNEQFF
NA TRBJ2-7 TRBD2 TRBV5-1 TGCGCCAGCAGTGGCCTAGCGGGAGACTACGAGCAGTACTTC CASSGLAGDYEQYF
NA TRBJ2-1 TRBD2 TRBV7-8 TGTGCCAGCAGCTCCCCCCCTTGGACTAGCGGGCCGGGAACGGACAATGAGCAGTTCTTC CASSSPPWTSGPGTDNEQFF
NA TRBJ2-3 NA TRBV19 TGTGCCAGTAGTCCAGAGACTAGGGTCGTCGATACGCAGTATTTT CASSPETRVVDTQYF
NA TRBJ1-1 NA TRBV6-5 TGTGCCAGCAGTTACGGAACAGGGAACACTGAAGCTTTCTTT CASSYGTGNTEAFF
many TRBJ1-1 NA TRBV28 TGTGCCAGCAGTTTGAGCAGGGGAACTGAAGCTTTCTTT CASSLSRGTEAFF
NA TRBJ2-7 NA TRBV6-1 TGTGCCAGCATTCCCGGGACCGCTCCCTACGAGCAGTACTTC CASIPGTAPYEQYF
NA TRBJ2-6 NA TRBV28 TGTGCCAGCACCCCGCCGGGGACCGGGGCCAACGTCCTGACTTTC CASTPPGTGANVLTF
NA TRBJ2-5 TRBD2 TRBV6-6 TGTGCCAGCATCCCCCGACTAGCGGGGGGGCCGGAGACCCAGTACTTC CASIPRLAGGPETQYF
NA TRBJ2-3 TRBD2 TRBV29-1 TGCAGCTCCGGAAGCGGGAGGGCGTCTGCAGATACGCAGTATTTT CSSGSGRASADTQYF
few TRBJ2-1 TRBD2 TRBV5-4 TGTGCCAGCAGCTTGGCTCTCGGGGGGGCCGGTAATGAGCAGTTCTTC CASSLALGGAGNEQFF
NA TRBJ2-7 NA TRBV2 TGTGCCAGCAGTGCGAGGGGGTCCCCCCACGAGCAGTACTTC CASSARGSPHEQYF
NA TRBJ1-2 NA TRBV6-5 TGTGCCAGCAGTTTCGGGGTAGGCTACACCTTC CASSFGVGYTF
NA TRBJ2-1 TRBD2 TRBV5-1 TGCGCCAGCAGCTTGCGGACTAGCGGGGGAAACAATGAGCAGTTCTTC CASSLRTSGGNNEQFF
NA TRBJ2-2 NA TRBV7-9 TGTGCCAGCAGCTACGGGGAGCTGTTTTTT CASSYGELFF
few TRBJ1-1 NA TRBV25-1 TGTGCCAGCAGTGAGTTTGGGCGCCTTGAAGCTTTCTTT CASSEFGRLEAFF
NA TRBJ2-5 TRBD2 TRBV7-6 TGTGCCAGCAGCTCAACGGGACTAGCGGGGACTGAGACCCAGTACTTC CASSSTGLAGTETQYF
NA TRBJ1-1 TRBD1 TRBV5-1 TGCGCCAGGCAGGGGGGAGGCAGGGGATCTGTTGAAGCTTTCTTT CARQGGGRGSVEAFF